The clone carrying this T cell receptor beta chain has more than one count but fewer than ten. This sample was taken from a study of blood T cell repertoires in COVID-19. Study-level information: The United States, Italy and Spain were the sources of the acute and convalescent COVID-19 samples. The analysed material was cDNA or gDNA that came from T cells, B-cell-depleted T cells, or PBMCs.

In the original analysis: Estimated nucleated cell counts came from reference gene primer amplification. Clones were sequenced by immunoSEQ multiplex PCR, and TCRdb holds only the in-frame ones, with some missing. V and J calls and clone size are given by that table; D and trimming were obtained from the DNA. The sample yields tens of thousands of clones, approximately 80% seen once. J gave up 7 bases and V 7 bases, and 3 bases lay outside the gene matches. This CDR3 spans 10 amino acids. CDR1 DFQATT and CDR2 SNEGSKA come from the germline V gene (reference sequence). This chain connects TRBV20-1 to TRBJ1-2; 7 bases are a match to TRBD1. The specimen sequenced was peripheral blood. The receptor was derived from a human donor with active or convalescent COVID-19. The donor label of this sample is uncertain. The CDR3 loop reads CSGQGGGYTF. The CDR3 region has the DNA TGCAGTGGACAGGGAGGTGGCTACACCTTC.